Below are 11 T cell receptor beta chains sequenced from a single sample in a study of circulating CD8 cells and anti-PD-1 response in melanoma. The QIAseq Immune Repertoire TCR panel built the libraries from approximately 15 ng of total RNA. MiXCR, run by TCRdb on the reads, gives a single entry per CDR3 protein. The profile covers some 400 distinct CDR3 sequences, with 5.5% to 8.5% appearing a single time and roughly half taken by the ten largest. Four subsets defined by PD-1 and/or TIGIT were sorted from live CD3+CD8+TCRalphabeta+ cells. The material was CD8+ T cells from PBMCs, obtained at baseline or after one month of anti-PD-1 therapy (not recorded which). The receptors were gathered from a human donor with melanoma.

In its sample, this clonotype is medium-sized (0.01 to 0.1%). This chain links TRBV12-3 or TRBV12-4 with TRBJ2-3, with 8 bases matching TRBD2. This CDR3 spans 17 amino acids. V dropped 7 bases and J dropped 2; count of bases not matched to a gene: 14. CDR3 sequence (DNA): TGTGCCAGCACCCATTGGGGTGGCGGGGGGCCCACAGATACGCAGTATTTT. It codes for CASTHWGGGGPTDTQYF.

This clonotype rates as medium-sized. The V and J genes are TRBV27 and TRBJ1-4, with D perhaps TRBD1 (5 bases). This CDR3 has 14 amino acids. Looked up from germline, CDR1 is MNHEY and CDR2 is SMNVEV (reference sequence). Deletions cut 8 bases from V and 10 bases from J, with 20 bases between. In nucleotides, the CDR3 is TGTGCCAGCCGACCGGGACCTCCAGTAGGAAAACTGTTTTTT. It translates to CASRPGPPVGKLFF.

The gene calls are TRBV4-1 and TRBJ2-2; D remains unclear. The CDR3 has 18 residues. The V end lost 1 base, the J end lost 4 bases, and 19 bases lay between the germline ends. The V gene's germline CDR1 is MGHRA and CDR2 YSYEKL. CDR3 protein: CASSQAPISPGATGELFF. In nucleotides, the CDR3 is TGCGCCAGCAGCCAAGCGCCAATCAGTCCGGGCGCCACCGGGGAGCTGTTTTTT.

This clonotype is classed as medium-sized. This rearrangement joins TRBV19 to TRBJ1-3; possibly TRBD1 for D (6 bases). CDR1 LNHDA and CDR2 SQIVND come from the germline V gene (reference sequence). The CDR3 sequence is 18 residues long. Trimming left V 4 bases short and J 3 bases short, with 22 bases between. The CDR3 here is CASSTQIGQFFSGNTIYF. In DNA, the CDR3 is TGTGCCAGTAGTACCCAGATCGGACAGTTTTTCAGTGGAAACACCATATATTTT.

In this sample, this clonotype is large. CDR3 sequence reads: CASTVLAGGYTGELFF. CDR3 nucleotide sequence: TGTGCCAGCACCGTGCTAGCGGGGGGATACACCGGGGAGCTGTTTTTT. This sequence joins TRBV28 and TRBJ2-2; 11 bases fit TRBD2. From germline, CDR1 is MDHEN and CDR2 SYDVKM. This CDR3 is built from 16 residues. The junction had 7 bases not matched to a gene; V was cut back by 7 bases and J by 3 bases.

This clonotype was recorded a few times. The V call is TRBV10-3, the J call TRBJ2-1, with D tentatively TRBD1 (5 bases). The CDR3 length is 12 residues. Germline CDR1 and CDR2: ENHRY and SYGVKD. Trimming left V 3 bases short and J 6 bases short, with 6 bases between. This CDR3 reads CAISEDSNEQFF. The CDR3 DNA follows: TGTGCCATCAGTGAAGACAGCAATGAGCAGTTCTTC.

In its sample, this clonotype is large (0.1 to 1%). This rearrangement joins TRBV20-1 to TRBJ2-7, with 10 bases identical to TRBD2. The J segment lost 0 bases and the V segment lost 2 bases, leaving 7 bases of the junction unmatched. The CDR3 contains 16 residues. Germline CDR1 DFQATT, CDR2 SNEGSKA (reference sequence). CDR3 amino acids: CSARNLAGVPSYEQYF. The DNA of the CDR3 is TGCAGTGCTAGAAATCTAGCGGGGGTCCCCTCCTACGAGCAGTACTTC.

In its sample, this clonotype is large. The CDR3 protein is CASSVGDSGAYEQYF. Here the CDR3 DNA reads TGTGCCAGCAGCGTAGGTGACAGTGGGGCCTACGAGCAGTACTTC. V and J are TRBV9 and TRBJ2-7, with a possible D match to TRBD1 (5 bases). Germline CDR1 SGDLS, CDR2 YYNGEE. V was shortened by 0 bases and J by 2 bases, with 12 bases between the two germline ends. The CDR3 is 15 amino acids.

This clonotype qualifies as medium-sized. As DNA, the CDR3 is TGTGCCAGCAGCTTGGACAGCTCCTACGAGCAGTACTTC. It specifies CASSLDSSYEQYF. The V and J genes are TRBV11-1 and TRBJ2-7, with D possibly matching TRBD1 (6 bases). The CDR3 contains 13 residues. With 3 bases removed from V and 0 bases from J, the gap between germline ends came to 6 bases. Per the germline V gene, CDR1 is SGHAT and CDR2 is FQDESV (reference sequence).

Within the sample, this clonotype is medium-sized. The chain carries TRBV7-9 and TRBJ2-7; maybe TRBD2 (5 bases). Per germline, CDR1 SEHNR and CDR2 FQNEAQ (reference sequence). V lost 5 bases and J 0 bases, leaving 17 bases between the germline ends. The CDR3 totals 16 residues. The CDR3 sequence: CASSPGRVASSYEQYF. DNA of the CDR3: TGTGCCAGCAGCCCCGGAAGAGTAGCGAGCTCCTACGAGCAGTACTTC.

This clonotype is classed as large. This chain joins TRBV30 and TRBJ2-7, with TRBD2 matching 8 bases. There are 14 residues in the CDR3. The germline gives CDR1 GTSNPN, CDR2 SVGIG (reference sequence). The CDR3, as DNA: TGTGTCGTCGGGGGGGACATGAGCTCCTACGAGCAGTACTTC. It specifies CVVGGDMSSYEQYF. The whole variable domain, filled in from reference TRBV30 and TRBJ2-7, reads SQTIHQWPATLVQPVGSPLSLECTVEGTSNPNLYWYRQAAGRGLQLLFYSVGIGQISSEVPQNLSASRPQDRQFILSSKKLLLSDSGFYLCVVGGDMSSYEQYFGPGTRLTVT.